A selection of T cell receptor beta chains follows, all from one sample in a study of cytomegalovirus exposure and HLA in healthy donors. The data were produced by immunoSEQ multiplex PCR, yet TCRdb's version contains in-frame clones alone and is incomplete. The data contain 120,000 or so clones, over 70% of them singletons. Sequenced: PBMCs. These receptors all come from a female donor in good health and CMV-seropositive. Each CDR3 is given with its conserved first and last residue. Fields, in order: CDR3 length, clone size, D gene, J gene, V gene, CDR3 protein, CDR3 DNA. A D gene is named only where the DNA matches it firmly. Size is omitted from some rows. Given values are once, few, many or a class for expanded clones.

CDR3 length: 13
clone size: .
D gene: .
J gene: TRBJ1-3
V gene: TRBV27
CDR3 protein: CASPDTSGNTIYF
CDR3 DNA: TGTGCCAGCCCCGACACCTCTGGAAACACCATATATTTT

CDR3 length: 14
clone size: .
D gene: .
J gene: TRBJ1-6
V gene: TRBV18
CDR3 protein: CASSPPEGAGPLHF
CDR3 DNA: TGTGCCAGCTCACCACCGGAGGGCGCGGGACCCCTCCACTTT

CDR3 length: 13
clone size: .
D gene: .
J gene: TRBJ1-5
V gene: TRBV27
CDR3 protein: CASSLSYNQPQHF
CDR3 DNA: TGTGCCAGCAGTTTAAGCTACAATCAGCCCCAGCATTTT

CDR3 length: 14
clone size: few
D gene: TRBD2
J gene: TRBJ2-3
V gene: TRBV13
CDR3 protein: CASSLRGGTDTQYF
CDR3 DNA: TGTGCCAGCAGCTTACGGGGGGGGACAGATACGCAGTATTTT

CDR3 length: 13
clone size: .
D gene: .
J gene: TRBJ2-7
V gene: TRBV25-1
CDR3 protein: CASTSQGMGEQYF
CDR3 DNA: TGTGCCAGCACATCTCAGGGAATGGGCGAGCAGTACTTC

CDR3 length: 11
clone size: .
D gene: .
J gene: TRBJ2-5
V gene: TRBV7-2
CDR3 protein: CASSPRETQYF
CDR3 DNA: TGTGCCAGCAGCCCCAGAGAGACCCAGTACTTC

CDR3 length: 13
clone size: .
D gene: .
J gene: TRBJ1-5
V gene: TRBV5-5
CDR3 protein: CASSFNVNQPQHF
CDR3 DNA: TGTGCCAGCAGCTTTAATGTCAATCAGCCCCAGCATTTT

CDR3 length: 14
clone size: .
D gene: TRBD1
J gene: TRBJ2-1
V gene: TRBV6-1
CDR3 protein: CAFRSGTGINEQFF
CDR3 DNA: TGTGCTTTTCGGTCCGGGACAGGTATCAATGAGCAGTTCTTC

CDR3 length: 16
clone size: .
D gene: TRBD1
J gene: TRBJ1-4
V gene: TRBV7-9
CDR3 protein: CASSSPRQGTNEKLFF
CDR3 DNA: TGTGCCAGCAGCTCACCGAGACAGGGTACTAATGAAAAACTGTTTTTT

CDR3 length: 15
clone size: .
D gene: TRBD1
J gene: TRBJ1-5
V gene: TRBV18
CDR3 protein: CASSPGTGVNQPQHF
CDR3 DNA: TGTGCCAGCTCACCCGGGACAGGGGTCAATCAGCCCCAGCATTTT

CDR3 length: 13
clone size: few
D gene: TRBD1
J gene: TRBJ2-7
V gene: TRBV6-1
CDR3 protein: CASSERDRDEQYF
CDR3 DNA: TGTGCCAGCAGTGAACGGGACAGGGACGAGCAGTACTTC

CDR3 length: 17
clone size: .
D gene: TRBD1
J gene: TRBJ1-6
V gene: TRBV5-4
CDR3 protein: CASSLPTGGNYNSPLHF
CDR3 DNA: TGTGCCAGCAGCTTACCGACAGGGGGCAACTATAATTCACCCCTCCACTTT

CDR3 length: 13
clone size: .
D gene: .
J gene: TRBJ1-2
V gene: TRBV2
CDR3 protein: CASSEGDFYGYTF
CDR3 DNA: TGTGCCAGCAGTGAAGGGGACTTCTATGGCTACACCTTC

CDR3 length: 15
clone size: .
D gene: .
J gene: TRBJ2-7
V gene: TRBV5-4
CDR3 protein: CASSLGPGVSYEQYF
CDR3 DNA: TGTGCCAGCAGCTTAGGACCGGGGGTTTCCTACGAGCAGTACTTC

CDR3 length: 15
clone size: .
D gene: .
J gene: TRBJ2-7
V gene: TRBV11-2
CDR3 protein: CASSLDQASSYEQYF
CDR3 DNA: TGTGCCAGCAGCTTAGATCAAGCGAGCTCCTACGAGCAGTACTTC

CDR3 length: 14
clone size: .
D gene: .
J gene: TRBJ2-1
V gene: TRBV14
CDR3 protein: CASSLGGGANEQFF
CDR3 DNA: TGTGCCAGCAGCCTAGGAGGGGGGGCGAATGAGCAGTTCTTC

CDR3 length: 13
clone size: .
D gene: .
J gene: TRBJ1-1
V gene: TRBV6-4
CDR3 protein: CASSEQGGTEAFF
CDR3 DNA: TGTGCCAGCAGTGAACAGGGTGGGACTGAAGCTTTCTTT

CDR3 length: 15
clone size: once
D gene: .
J gene: TRBJ1-3
V gene: TRBV18
CDR3 protein: CASSPPNRDGNTIYF
CDR3 DNA: TGTGCCAGCTCACCACCTAACAGGGACGGAAACACCATATATTTT

CDR3 length: 15
clone size: .
D gene: TRBD2
J gene: TRBJ2-1
V gene: TRBV12-5
CDR3 protein: CASGLPRGGPNEQFF
CDR3 DNA: TGTGCTAGTGGTTTGCCTCGCGGGGGGCCCAATGAGCAGTTCTTC

CDR3 length: 14
clone size: few
D gene: TRBD1
J gene: TRBJ1-6
V gene: TRBV2
CDR3 protein: CASSDQGEASPLHF
CDR3 DNA: TGTGCCAGCAGTGACCAGGGGGAGGCTTCACCCCTCCACTTT

CDR3 length: 15
clone size: .
D gene: TRBD1
J gene: TRBJ1-2
V gene: TRBV7-2
CDR3 protein: CASSLRQGISYGYTF
CDR3 DNA: TGTGCCAGCAGCTTAAGACAGGGGATTAGCTATGGCTACACCTTC

CDR3 length: 16
clone size: .
D gene: TRBD1
J gene: TRBJ2-7
V gene: TRBV4-1
CDR3 protein: CASSQVEGAGVYEQYF
CDR3 DNA: TGCGCCAGCAGCCAAGTAGAGGGGGCTGGAGTGTACGAGCAGTACTTC

CDR3 length: 13
clone size: .
D gene: .
J gene: TRBJ2-5
V gene: TRBV11-2
CDR3 protein: CASSQGRWETQYF
CDR3 DNA: TGTGCCAGCAGCCAGGGTCGTTGGGAGACCCAGTACTTC

CDR3 length: 11
clone size: .
D gene: .
J gene: TRBJ1-3
V gene: TRBV7-9
CDR3 protein: CAHDTGNTIYF
CDR3 DNA: TGTGCTCACGACACCGGAAACACCATATATTTT

CDR3 length: 13
clone size: .
D gene: .
J gene: TRBJ1-1
V gene: TRBV7-9
CDR3 protein: CASSTQRNTEAFF
CDR3 DNA: TGTGCCAGCAGCACCCAGCGGAACACTGAAGCTTTCTTT

CDR3 length: 16
clone size: .
D gene: TRBD2
J gene: TRBJ2-1
V gene: TRBV19
CDR3 protein: CASSFPDSGGGNEQFF
CDR3 DNA: TGTGCCAGTAGTTTCCCCGATAGCGGGGGCGGGAATGAGCAGTTCTTC

CDR3 length: 16
clone size: few
D gene: .
J gene: TRBJ1-2
V gene: TRBV21-1
CDR3 protein: CASSKGWGQFNYGYTF
CDR3 DNA: TGTGCCAGCAGCAAGGGTTGGGGGCAGTTTAACTATGGCTACACCTTC

CDR3 length: 15
clone size: .
D gene: .
J gene: TRBJ1-2
V gene: TRBV6-5
CDR3 protein: CASSYSIQGSYGYTF
CDR3 DNA: TGTGCCAGCAGTTACTCGATACAGGGCTCCTATGGCTACACCTTC

CDR3 length: 13
clone size: .
D gene: .
J gene: TRBJ2-1
V gene: TRBV6-5
CDR3 protein: CASRQRTNNEQFF
CDR3 DNA: TGTGCCAGCAGGCAAAGGACAAACAATGAGCAGTTCTTC

CDR3 length: 14
clone size: once
D gene: .
J gene: TRBJ1-1
V gene: TRBV7-9
CDR3 protein: CASSLMGERTEAFF
CDR3 DNA: TGTGCCAGCAGCTTAATGGGAGAGCGAACTGAAGCTTTCTTT

CDR3 length: 14
clone size: few
D gene: .
J gene: TRBJ1-1
V gene: TRBV2
CDR3 protein: CASSVGGGVTEAFF
CDR3 DNA: TGTGCCAGCAGTGTGGGGGGGGGAGTCACTGAAGCTTTCTTT

CDR3 length: 13
clone size: .
D gene: .
J gene: TRBJ2-7
V gene: TRBV16
CDR3 protein: CASSQSAHYEQYF
CDR3 DNA: TGTGCCAGCAGCCAATCAGCCCACTACGAGCAGTACTTC

CDR3 length: 14
clone size: once
D gene: .
J gene: TRBJ2-5
V gene: TRBV2
CDR3 protein: CASSETVLQETQYF
CDR3 DNA: TGTGCCAGCAGTGAAACTGTCTTGCAAGAGACCCAGTACTTC

CDR3 length: 15
clone size: .
D gene: TRBD1
J gene: TRBJ1-5
V gene: TRBV6-1
CDR3 protein: CASSGPTGGYQPQHF
CDR3 DNA: TGTGCCAGCAGCGGACCGACAGGGGGCTATCAGCCCCAGCATTTT

CDR3 length: 15
clone size: once
D gene: .
J gene: TRBJ1-1
V gene: TRBV2
CDR3 protein: CASSTDGGRGTEAFF
CDR3 DNA: TGTGCCAGCAGTACCGACGGGGGGCGCGGCACTGAAGCTTTCTTT

CDR3 length: 14
clone size: .
D gene: TRBD2
J gene: TRBJ2-3
V gene: TRBV6-5
CDR3 protein: CASTSGGRRDTQYF
CDR3 DNA: TGTGCCAGCACCTCGGGGGGGCGGCGGGATACGCAGTATTTT

CDR3 length: 14
clone size: .
D gene: .
J gene: TRBJ1-3
V gene: TRBV10-3
CDR3 protein: CAISSTGYGNTIYF
CDR3 DNA: TGTGCCATCAGTTCGACAGGTTATGGAAACACCATATATTTT

CDR3 length: 14
clone size: few
D gene: .
J gene: TRBJ1-4
V gene: TRBV7-9
CDR3 protein: CASSLDRTAYRLFF
CDR3 DNA: TGTGCCAGCAGCTTAGACCGGACAGCGTATAGACTGTTTTTT

CDR3 length: 13
clone size: .
D gene: TRBD1
J gene: TRBJ2-5
V gene: TRBV7-7
CDR3 protein: CASSPQGTETQYF
CDR3 DNA: TGTGCTAGCAGCCCACAGGGGACCGAGACCCAGTACTTC

CDR3 length: 16
clone size: .
D gene: TRBD1
J gene: TRBJ1-5
V gene: TRBV5-5
CDR3 protein: CASSLRGTAGNQPQHF
CDR3 DNA: TGTGCCAGCAGCTTGAGGGGGACAGCTGGCAATCAGCCCCAGCATTTT

CDR3 length: 14
clone size: .
D gene: TRBD1
J gene: TRBJ1-4
V gene: TRBV2
CDR3 protein: CASRLGQGPRKLFF
CDR3 DNA: TGTGCCAGCAGATTGGGACAGGGTCCTCGAAAACTGTTTTTT

CDR3 length: 19
clone size: .
D gene: TRBD1
J gene: TRBJ1-2
V gene: TRBV27
CDR3 protein: CASSLSVVREGTGAWGYTF
CDR3 DNA: TGTGCCAGCAGTTTATCGGTGGTGAGGGAAGGGACAGGGGCCTGGGGCTACACCTTC

CDR3 length: 12
clone size: .
D gene: TRBD2
J gene: TRBJ2-2
V gene: TRBV27
CDR3 protein: CASRGGDGELFF
CDR3 DNA: TGTGCCAGCAGGGGGGGGGACGGGGAGCTGTTTTTT

CDR3 length: 15
clone size: few
D gene: .
J gene: TRBJ1-1
V gene: TRBV4-2
CDR3 protein: CASSQEAVLNTEAFF
CDR3 DNA: TGTGCCAGCAGCCAAGAGGCGGTGCTGAACACTGAAGCTTTCTTT

CDR3 length: 14
clone size: .
D gene: .
J gene: TRBJ2-7
V gene: TRBV28
CDR3 protein: CASRTTGAGDEQYF
CDR3 DNA: TGTGCCAGCAGAACGACAGGGGCGGGGGACGAGCAGTACTTC

CDR3 length: 15
clone size: .
D gene: TRBD1
J gene: TRBJ1-6
V gene: TRBV7-8
CDR3 protein: CASSSGTGGVSPLHF
CDR3 DNA: TGTGCCAGCAGCTCGGGGACAGGGGGAGTTTCACCCCTCCACTTT

CDR3 length: 14
clone size: .
D gene: TRBD1
J gene: TRBJ2-5
V gene: TRBV19
CDR3 protein: CASSSPGQGKTQYF
CDR3 DNA: TGTGCCAGTAGTTCTCCGGGACAGGGAAAGACCCAGTACTTC